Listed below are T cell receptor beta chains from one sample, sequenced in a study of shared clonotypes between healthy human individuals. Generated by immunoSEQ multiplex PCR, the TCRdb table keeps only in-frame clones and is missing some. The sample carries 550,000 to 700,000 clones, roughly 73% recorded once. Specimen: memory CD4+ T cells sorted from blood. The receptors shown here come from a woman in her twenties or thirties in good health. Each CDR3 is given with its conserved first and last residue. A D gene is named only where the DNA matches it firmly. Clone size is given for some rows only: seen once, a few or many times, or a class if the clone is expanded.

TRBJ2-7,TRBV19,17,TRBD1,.,TGTGCCAGTAGACCCACATCGGCTGGGACAGGAATTGGCGAGCAGTACTTC,CASRPTSAGTGIGEQYF
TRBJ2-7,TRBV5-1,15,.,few,TGCGCCAGCAGAGATGGACAGAACCTAAACTACGAGCAGTACTTC,CASRDGQNLNYEQYF
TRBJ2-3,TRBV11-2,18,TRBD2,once,TGTGCCAGCAGCTCGGGACTAGCGGGAGGGTGGGCCGCAGATACGCAGTATTTT,CASSSGLAGGWAADTQYF
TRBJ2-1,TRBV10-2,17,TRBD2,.,TGCGCCAGCAGCTCCGGGACTAGCGGGGATACCTACAATGAGCAGTTCTTC,CASSSGTSGDTYNEQFF
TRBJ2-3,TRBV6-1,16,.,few,TGTGCCAGCAGTGAAGCGCCAGGGGTTGGCACAGATACGCAGTATTTT,CASSEAPGVGTDTQYF
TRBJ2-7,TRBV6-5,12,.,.,TGTGCCAGCAGACGCCTCCCCGGGGAGCAGTACTTC,CASRRLPGEQYF
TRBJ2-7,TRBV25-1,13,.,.,TGTGCCAGCAGTGTCGGCGGATCCTACGAGCAGTACTTC,CASSVGGSYEQYF
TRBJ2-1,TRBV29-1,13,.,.,TGCAGCGTTCTAAAAAATGTAGGGAATGAGCAGTTCTTC,CSVLKNVGNEQFF
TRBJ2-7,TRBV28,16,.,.,TGTGCCAGCAGTTTGGGAAAGGGATTCATGTCCTACGAGCAGTACTTC,CASSLGKGFMSYEQYF
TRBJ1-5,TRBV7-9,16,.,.,TGTGCCAGCAGCTGGGGGGGGACGGATATCAATCAGCCCCAGCATTTT,CASSWGGTDINQPQHF
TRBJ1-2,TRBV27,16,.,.,TGTGCCAGCTGGACATCGAGGGGACCGGGTAACTATGGCTACACCTTC,CASWTSRGPGNYGYTF
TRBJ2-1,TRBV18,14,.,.,TGTGCCAGCTCACCATGGCAGGGAGACAATGAGCAGTTCTTC,CASSPWQGDNEQFF
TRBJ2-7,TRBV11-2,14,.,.,TGTGCCAGCAGCCGAGTTGGCAGTGGCTACGAGCAGTACTTC,CASSRVGSGYEQYF
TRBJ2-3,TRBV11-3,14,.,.,TGTGCCAGCAGCCGAAGCGACAGCACAGATACGCAGTATTTT,CASSRSDSTDTQYF
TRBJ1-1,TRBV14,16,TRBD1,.,TGTGCCAGCAGCCCTAGGACAGGGGCTTTGAACACTGAAGCTTTCTTT,CASSPRTGALNTEAFF
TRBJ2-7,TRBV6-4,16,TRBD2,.,TGTGCCAGCAGTGACTCGAAACTAGCGGACTCCTACGAGCAGTACTTC,CASSDSKLADSYEQYF
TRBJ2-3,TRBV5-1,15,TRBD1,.,TGCGCCAGCAGCTTGGGGGACAGGGATACAGATACGCAGTATTTT,CASSLGDRDTDTQYF
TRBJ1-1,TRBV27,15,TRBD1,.,TGTGCCAGCAGACGGGACAGCCCATCGAACACTGAAGCTTTCTTT,CASRRDSPSNTEAFF
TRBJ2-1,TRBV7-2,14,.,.,TGTGCCAGCAGCTTTAGTCGCGAGTACAATGAGCAGTTCTTC,CASSFSREYNEQFF
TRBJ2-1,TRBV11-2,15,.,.,TGTGCCAGCAGCTTGGGGGTTTTGACCTACAATGAGCAGTTCTTC,CASSLGVLTYNEQFF
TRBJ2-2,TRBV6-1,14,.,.,TGTGCCAGCAGTGGAAGGGTGGGGGCCGGGGAGCTGTTTTTT,CASSGRVGAGELFF
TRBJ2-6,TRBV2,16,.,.,TGTGCCAGCAGTGCGGGACTGAACTCTGGGGCCAACGTCCTGACTTTC,CASSAGLNSGANVLTF
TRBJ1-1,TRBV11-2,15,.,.,TGTGCCAGCAGCTTAGATAGCACAGGCTTCACTGAAGCTTTCTTT,CASSLDSTGFTEAFF
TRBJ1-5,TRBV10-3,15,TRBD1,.,TGTGCCATCAGTCAGTCGGGACAGGGCAATCAGCCCCAGCATTTT,CAISQSGQGNQPQHF
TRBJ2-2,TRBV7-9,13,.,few,TGTGCCAGCAGAGGAGAGTCCGCCGGGGAGCTGTTTTTT,CASRGESAGELFF
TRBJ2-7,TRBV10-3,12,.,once,TGTGCCTCGCAAACGTCGGGCTACGAGCAGTACTTC,CASQTSGYEQYF
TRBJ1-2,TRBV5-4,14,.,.,TGTGCCAGCAGCTTGGTGGGGGCGGACTATGGCTACACCTTC,CASSLVGADYGYTF
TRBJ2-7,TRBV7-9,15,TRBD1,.,TGTGCCAGCAGCTTAGCCGGGACAGGGTTCCACGAGCAGTACTTC,CASSLAGTGFHEQYF
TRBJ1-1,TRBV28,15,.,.,TGTGCCAGCAGTTCCCTCTTTGGTCGGGTTACTGGGGCTTTCTTT,CASSSLFGRVTGAFF
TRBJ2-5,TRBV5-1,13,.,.,TGCGCCAGCAGCTTTTTGGTTGGGGAGACCCAGTACTTC,CASSFLVGETQYF
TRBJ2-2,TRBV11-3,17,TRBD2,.,TGTGCCAGCAGCATTGGACTAGCGGGAGGGGTCACCGGGGAGCTGTTTTTT,CASSIGLAGGVTGELFF